These T cell receptor beta chains were read from a single sample in a study of blood T cells in healthy people across ages. TCRdb passed the 5' RACE reads through MiXCR, listing each CDR3 protein once. Of roughly 2 million distinct CDR3 sequences listed, roughly 49% were seen once; the top ten hold around 2.1%. The sample comprised blood. All receptors derive from a woman aged 35 to 49 in good health. Each CDR3 is given with its conserved first and last residue. Each record gives: V gene, J gene, D gene, clone size, CDR3 protein, CDR3 DNA. D genes are given only for firm matches. Size is stated for part of the rows, as once, few or many counts, or as a class when the clone is expanded.

v_gene: TRBV27; j_gene: TRBJ2-7; d_gene: .; abundance: few; CDR3aa: CASSFSFGDEQYF; CDR3nt: TGTGCCAGCAGTTTTTCCTTCGGGGATGAGCAGTACTTC
v_gene: TRBV9; j_gene: TRBJ2-4; d_gene: TRBD2; abundance: .; CDR3aa: CASSVGGGPKNIQYF; CDR3nt: TGTGCCAGCAGCGTAGGGGGAGGGCCAAAAAACATTCAGTACTTC
v_gene: TRBV20-1; j_gene: TRBJ2-7; d_gene: .; abundance: .; CDR3aa: CSAETTSGYEQYF; CDR3nt: TGCAGTGCTGAGACTACGTCGGGCTACGAGCAGTACTTC
v_gene: TRBV20-1; j_gene: TRBJ1-5; d_gene: TRBD1; abundance: .; CDR3aa: CSAREGTANQPQHF; CDR3nt: TGCAGTGCTAGAGAAGGGACAGCGAATCAGCCCCAGCATTTT
v_gene: TRBV5-1; j_gene: TRBJ1-1; d_gene: .; abundance: .; CDR3aa: CASSLDGAEAFF; CDR3nt: TGCGCCAGCAGCTTGGATGGAGCTGAAGCTTTCTTT
v_gene: TRBV5-1; j_gene: TRBJ1-5; d_gene: .; abundance: .; CDR3aa: CASSLVGGLDQPQHF; CDR3nt: TGCGCCAGCAGCTTGGTTGGGGGGCTGGATCAGCCTCAGCATTTT
v_gene: TRBV7-2; j_gene: TRBJ2-7; d_gene: TRBD1; abundance: .; CDR3aa: CASSSGGGDRAQYF; CDR3nt: TGTGCCAGCAGCTCCGGTGGGGGAGACAGGGCGCAGTACTTC
v_gene: TRBV7-2; j_gene: TRBJ1-1; d_gene: .; abundance: .; CDR3aa: CASSSWGAWDTEAFF; CDR3nt: TGTGCCAGCAGCTCGTGGGGGGCGTGGGACACTGAAGCTTTCTTT
v_gene: TRBV6-6; j_gene: TRBJ2-3; d_gene: .; abundance: .; CDR3aa: CASSRRDSGTGTQYF; CDR3nt: TGTGCCAGCAGCCGACGGGATTCCGGCACAGGTACGCAGTATTTT
v_gene: TRBV29-1; j_gene: TRBJ1-1; d_gene: .; abundance: .; CDR3aa: CSVEDYRNTEAFF; CDR3nt: TGCAGCGTTGAAGACTATAGGAACACTGAAGCTTTCTTT
v_gene: TRBV5-5; j_gene: TRBJ2-4; d_gene: .; abundance: .; CDR3aa: CTSSLDSEQYF; CDR3nt: TGTACCAGCAGCTTGGATTCGGAGCAGTACTTC
v_gene: TRBV7-9; j_gene: TRBJ1-4; d_gene: .; abundance: .; CDR3aa: CASSFPTAGASNEKLFF; CDR3nt: TGTGCCAGCAGCTTCCCCACGGCAGGGGCGAGTAATGAAAAACTGTTTTTT
v_gene: TRBV2; j_gene: TRBJ2-4; d_gene: .; abundance: .; CDR3aa: CTSLAGNDAKNIQYF; CDR3nt: TGTACCAGTCTGGCAGGGAACGACGCCAAAAACATTCAGTACTTC
v_gene: TRBV20-1; j_gene: TRBJ2-3; d_gene: TRBD2; abundance: .; CDR3aa: CSARVTSGGTDTQYF; CDR3nt: TGCAGTGCTAGAGTAACTAGCGGTGGCACAGATACGCAGTATTTT
v_gene: TRBV6-2/TRBV6-3; j_gene: TRBJ2-7; d_gene: .; abundance: .; CDR3aa: CASSYAVGFSYEQYF; CDR3nt: TGTGCCAGCAGTTACGCGGTAGGGTTCTCCTACGAGCAGTACTTC
v_gene: TRBV7-2; j_gene: TRBJ2-1; d_gene: .; abundance: .; CDR3aa: CASSLTFRANYNEQFF; CDR3nt: TGTGCCAGCAGCTTAACGTTCCGGGCAAACTACAATGAGCAGTTCTTC
v_gene: TRBV3-1; j_gene: TRBJ1-5; d_gene: .; abundance: .; CDR3aa: CASSPRDNQPQHF; CDR3nt: TGTGCCAGCAGCCCCCGGGACAATCAGCCCCAGCATTTT
v_gene: TRBV6-6; j_gene: TRBJ1-1; d_gene: .; abundance: .; CDR3aa: CATIQSPEAFF; CDR3nt: TGTGCCACCATCCAGTCTCCCGAAGCTTTCTTT
v_gene: TRBV9; j_gene: TRBJ1-6; d_gene: .; abundance: .; CDR3aa: CASSVRTSDFGPLHF; CDR3nt: TGTGCCAGCAGCGTAAGGACATCCGACTTCGGACCCCTCCACTTT
v_gene: TRBV20-1; j_gene: TRBJ2-7; d_gene: TRBD1; abundance: .; CDR3aa: CSARAGQGNHEQYF; CDR3nt: TGCAGTGCTAGAGCGGGACAGGGGAACCACGAGCAGTACTTC
v_gene: TRBV10-3; j_gene: TRBJ2-7; d_gene: TRBD2; abundance: many; CDR3aa: CAIRASGSYEQYF; CDR3nt: TGTGCCATCAGAGCTAGCGGGAGCTACGAGCAGTACTTC
v_gene: TRBV27; j_gene: TRBJ2-7; d_gene: TRBD1; abundance: .; CDR3aa: CASSRTGQGYNEQYF; CDR3nt: TGTGCCAGCAGTCGGACGGGACAGGGCTACAATGAGCAGTACTTC
v_gene: TRBV7-9; j_gene: TRBJ2-1; d_gene: TRBD1; abundance: .; CDR3aa: CASHWTGAGEQFF; CDR3nt: TGTGCCAGCCATTGGACAGGCGCAGGGGAGCAGTTCTTC
v_gene: TRBV28; j_gene: TRBJ2-3; d_gene: .; abundance: few; CDR3aa: CASSLFGEGTDTQYF; CDR3nt: TGTGCCAGCAGTTTATTTGGGGAGGGCACAGATACGCAGTATTTT
v_gene: TRBV7-6; j_gene: TRBJ2-7; d_gene: TRBD1; abundance: few; CDR3aa: CASSGDREASYEQYF; CDR3nt: TGTGCCAGCAGTGGGGACAGGGAAGCCTCCTACGAGCAGTACTTC
v_gene: TRBV20-1; j_gene: TRBJ2-4; d_gene: .; abundance: .; CDR3aa: CSARDRGILAKNIQYF; CDR3nt: TGCAGTGCTAGAGATCGGGGAATTCTAGCCAAAAACATTCAGTACTTC
v_gene: TRBV20-1; j_gene: TRBJ2-1; d_gene: TRBD1; abundance: .; CDR3aa: CSASPRGTGAGNEQFF; CDR3nt: TGCAGTGCTAGCCCCCGCGGGACAGGGGCCGGGAATGAGCAGTTCTTC
v_gene: TRBV20-1; j_gene: TRBJ2-1; d_gene: TRBD1; abundance: .; CDR3aa: CSATRDSLYNEQFF; CDR3nt: TGCAGTGCCACTAGGGACAGTCTCTACAATGAGCAGTTCTTC
v_gene: TRBV2; j_gene: TRBJ2-7; d_gene: TRBD1; abundance: .; CDR3aa: CAARPGTGIYEQYF; CDR3nt: TGTGCCGCGCGACCTGGGACAGGCATCTACGAGCAGTACTTC
v_gene: TRBV20-1; j_gene: TRBJ2-3; d_gene: .; abundance: .; CDR3aa: CSANVPGRGTDTQYF; CDR3nt: TGCAGTGCTAACGTACCCGGGCGGGGCACAGATACGCAGTATTTT
v_gene: TRBV6-5; j_gene: TRBJ2-2; d_gene: TRBD2; abundance: .; CDR3aa: CASTQRGGELFF; CDR3nt: TGTGCCAGCACCCAGCGGGGCGGGGAGCTGTTTTTT
v_gene: TRBV27; j_gene: TRBJ1-2; d_gene: .; abundance: .; CDR3aa: CASSLSSGEINYGYTF; CDR3nt: TGTGCCAGCAGTTTATCTTCCGGGGAGATTAACTATGGCTACACCTTC
v_gene: TRBV4-3; j_gene: TRBJ2-4; d_gene: .; abundance: .; CDR3aa: CASSQERAAEGVQYF; CDR3nt: TGCGCCAGCAGCCAAGAACGGGCGGCGGAGGGGGTTCAGTACTTC
v_gene: TRBV28; j_gene: TRBJ1-5; d_gene: .; abundance: .; CDR3aa: CASSQAGGHQPQHF; CDR3nt: TGTGCCAGCAGTCAGGCGGGGGGCCATCAGCCCCAGCATTTT
v_gene: TRBV9; j_gene: TRBJ1-1; d_gene: .; abundance: once; CDR3aa: CASSVDPGGEAEAFF; CDR3nt: TGTGCCAGCAGCGTAGATCCCGGGGGGGAAGCTGAAGCTTTCTTT
v_gene: TRBV9; j_gene: TRBJ1-2; d_gene: .; abundance: .; CDR3aa: CASSVASTGLGGYTF; CDR3nt: TGTGCCAGCAGCGTAGCGTCTACAGGCCTCGGTGGCTACACCTTC
v_gene: TRBV4-3; j_gene: TRBJ1-4; d_gene: .; abundance: .; CDR3aa: CASSQDRAGAGGKLFF; CDR3nt: TGCGCCAGCAGCCAAGATCGGGCAGGGGCGGGGGGAAAACTGTTTTTT
v_gene: TRBV6-6; j_gene: TRBJ1-6; d_gene: TRBD1; abundance: .; CDR3aa: CASSYGDRGNSPPHF; CDR3nt: TGTGCCAGCAGTTACGGGGACAGGGGGAATTCACCCCCCCACTTT
v_gene: TRBV12-3/TRBV12-4; j_gene: TRBJ1-1; d_gene: .; abundance: .; CDR3aa: CASSSGARPTEAFF; CDR3nt: TGTGCCAGCAGTTCTGGGGCCAGGCCCACTGAAGCTTTCTTT
v_gene: TRBV15; j_gene: TRBJ2-7; d_gene: .; abundance: .; CDR3aa: CATSRRPGPPFYEQYF; CDR3nt: TGTGCCACCAGCAGGCGTCCGGGACCGCCATTCTACGAGCAGTACTTC
v_gene: TRBV10-3; j_gene: TRBJ2-7; d_gene: .; abundance: .; CDR3aa: CAVGQDNEQYF; CDR3nt: TGTGCCGTGGGACAAGACAATGAGCAGTACTTC
v_gene: TRBV6-2/TRBV6-3; j_gene: TRBJ1-2; d_gene: .; abundance: .; CDR3aa: CASCLAASWYGYTF; CDR3nt: TGTGCCAGCTGTCTGGCGGCTTCGTGGTATGGCTACACCTTC
v_gene: TRBV6-5; j_gene: TRBJ2-1; d_gene: .; abundance: .; CDR3aa: CASSYSRGEFYNEQFF; CDR3nt: TGTGCCAGCAGTTACTCGAGGGGCGAGTTCTACAATGAGCAGTTCTTC
v_gene: TRBV28; j_gene: TRBJ2-5; d_gene: .; abundance: .; CDR3aa: CASSSPRGGAETQYF; CDR3nt: TGTGCCAGCAGTTCACCAAGGGGGGGCGCGGAGACCCAGTACTTC